The 13 T cell receptor beta chains below come from one sample, sequenced in a study of cytomegalovirus exposure and HLA in healthy donors. Profiling relied on immunoSEQ multiplex PCR, and the TCRdb table lists in-frame clones only, not all of them. The sample holds 50,000 or so clones; approximately 95% are singletons and the top ten take 6.5% to 9.5%. The sample taken for sequencing was PBMCs. These receptors were taken from a woman younger than 30 in good health and CMV-seropositive.

This chain uses TRBV6-1 with TRBJ1-5; 7 bases line up with TRBD1. The CDR3 extends over 18 amino acids. Looked up from germline, CDR1 is MNHNS and CDR2 is SASEGT. With 0 bases clipped from V and 4 bases from J, the junction kept 12 bases outside the gene matches. The DNA for the CDR3 is TGTGCCAGCAGTGAAGCGCCCTATCAGACAGGGCCTAATCAGCCCCAGCATTTT. This gives the protein CASSEAPYQTGPNQPQHF.

The chain recombines TRBV30 with TRBJ1-4; 7 nucleotides align to TRBD1. This CDR3 has 16 residues. Germline V CDR1 and CDR2: GTSNPN, SVGIG (reference sequence). With V trimmed by 2 bases and J by 0 bases, 6 bases remained unmatched. This CDR3 reads CAWSYGTATTNEKLFF. The CDR3 DNA is TGTGCCTGGAGTTACGGGACAGCTACAACTAATGAAAAACTGTTTTTT.

This clone was detected once. The V and J genes are TRBV5-8 and TRBJ1-3; 7 bases align to TRBD1. The CDR3 loop spans 16 amino acids. Germline loops: CDR1 SGHTS, CDR2 YDEGEE. The junction had 8 bases not matched to a gene; V was cut back by 3 bases and J by 2 bases. The CDR3 spells CASSWVGDRAGNTIYF. The CDR3 DNA follows: TGTGCCAGCAGCTGGGTCGGGGACAGAGCTGGAAACACCATATATTTT.

The J gene is TRBJ2-3, the V gene TRBV18; a possible D gene is TRBD1 (5 bases). Trimming removed 0 bases from V and 4 bases from J, with 8 bases in between. Germline V gene sequence: CDR1 KGHSH, CDR2 LQKENI. This CDR3 has 14 amino acids. CDR3: CASSPPVGPDTQYF. CDR3 sequence (DNA): TGTGCCAGCTCACCACCGGTGGGGCCAGATACGCAGTATTTT. Full variable domain (rest looked up from reference TRBV18 and TRBJ2-3): NAGVMQNPRHLVRRRGQEARLRCSPMKGHSHVYWYRQLPEEGLKFMVYLQKENIIDESGMPKERFSAEFPKEGPSILRIQQVVRGDSAAYFCASSPPVGPDTQYFGPGTRLTVL.

This chain links TRBV6-6 with TRBJ1-2; D might be TRBD1 (6 bases). Trimming cost V 6 bases and J 0 bases, with 11 bases left between them. The germline CDR1 and CDR2 sequences are MNHNY and SVGAGI (reference sequence). CDR3 length equals 14 residues. The chain's CDR3 is CASSVTGPNYGYTF. CDR3 in DNA: TGTGCCAGCAGCGTTACAGGGCCTAACTATGGCTACACCTTC.

The chain combines TRBV2 with TRBJ1-2; TRBD1 matches 7 bases. This CDR3 contains 13 residues. Germline loops: CDR1 SNHLY, CDR2 FYNNEI. J lost 9 bases, V lost 6 bases, and 10 bases had no gene match. CDR3 sequence: CASRGVTGISYTF. Written as DNA, the CDR3 is TGTGCCAGCAGGGGCGTGACAGGGATTAGCTACACCTTC. The variable domain in full, with the rest retrieved from reference TRBV2 and TRBJ1-2, is EPEVTQTPSHQVTQMGQEVILRCVPISNHLYFYWYRQILGQKVEFLVSFYNNEISEKSEIFDDQFSVERPDGSNFTLKIRSTKLEDSAMYFCASRGVTGISYTFGSGTRLTVV.

V is TRBV7-3 and J is TRBJ2-3; D not resolved. The V gene lost 2 bases and the J gene lost 1 base, with 10 bases spanning the gap. Per germline, CDR1 SGHTA and CDR2 FQGTGA. This CDR3 is built from 15 residues. CDR3 sequence: CASSLLVSGTDTQYF. In DNA form, the CDR3 reads TGTGCCAGCAGCTTACTCGTGTCTGGCACAGATACGCAGTATTTT.

Details on this clone: Other DNA sequences in this specimen translate into the identical CDR3. This sequence joins TRBV9 and TRBJ1-5; 7 nucleotides match TRBD1. The germline CDR1 and CDR2 sequences are SGDLS and YYNGEE. The CDR3 is 15 amino acids. J was trimmed by 2 bases and V by 3 bases; bases with no gene match: 5. The CDR3 loop is CASSGTGEGNQPQHF. The CDR3 nucleotides read TGTGCCAGCAGCGGAACAGGGGAGGGCAATCAGCCCCAGCATTTT.

CDR3 nucleotide sequence: TGTGCCAGCAGCTTGGACTCGGGGACCTACAATGAGCAGTTCTTC. Translating it yields CASSLDSGTYNEQFF. This chain connects TRBV5-4 to TRBJ2-1, with D perhaps TRBD2 (5 bases). Germline V lookup: CDR1 SGHNT, CDR2 YYREEE (reference sequence). V was pared by 0 bases and J by 2 bases, with 9 bases between. This CDR3 comprises 15 residues.

The chain uses TRBV19 and TRBJ2-2, with no clear D. This CDR3 spans 14 amino acids. The V and J ends lost 6 bases and 1 base respectively, with 9 bases between them. In germline, CDR1 is LNHDA, CDR2 SQIVND (reference sequence). The CDR3 nucleotides read TGTGCCAGTAGCGCGGCATTGAACACCGGGGAGCTGTTTTTT. Amino acids: CASSAALNTGELFF. Supplemented by reference TRBV19 and TRBJ2-2, the full variable domain reads DGGITQSPKYLFRKEGQNVTLSCEQNLNHDAMYWYRQDPGQGLRLIYYSQIVNDFQKGDIAEGYSVSREKKESFPLTVTSAQKNPTAFYLCASSAALNTGELFFGEGSRLTVL.

The gene calls are TRBV6-5 and TRBJ2-5, with 8 bases identical to TRBD2. V dropped 1 base and J dropped 2; count of bases not matched to a gene: 6. CDR3 length: 16 residues. CDR1 and CDR2 (germline): MNHEY, SVGAGI. The CDR3 region is CASSYFAGGGQETQYF. As DNA, the CDR3 is TGTGCCAGCAGTTACTTTGCGGGAGGAGGTCAAGAGACCCAGTACTTC.

V usage is TRBV10-2 and J usage is TRBJ2-7, with 8 bases that match TRBD1. The CDR3 contains 12 residues. Per germline, CDR1 WSHSY and CDR2 SAAADI. Unmatched junction bases numbered 2, after V lost 4 bases and J lost 6 bases. The DNA for the CDR3 is TGCGCCAGCAGTGCTGGACAGGGCGAGCAGTACTTC. Encoded protein: CASSAGQGEQYF.

The gene calls are TRBV30 and TRBJ2-7; tentatively, D is TRBD2 (5 bases). The CDR3 loop spans 12 amino acids. In germline, CDR1 is GTSNPN, CDR2 SVGIG (reference sequence). V lost 1 base and J lost 9, with 13 bases in between. The CDR3: CAWSGVGRGQYF. The CDR3, as DNA: TGTGCCTGGAGTGGAGTGGGGAGAGGGCAGTACTTC.